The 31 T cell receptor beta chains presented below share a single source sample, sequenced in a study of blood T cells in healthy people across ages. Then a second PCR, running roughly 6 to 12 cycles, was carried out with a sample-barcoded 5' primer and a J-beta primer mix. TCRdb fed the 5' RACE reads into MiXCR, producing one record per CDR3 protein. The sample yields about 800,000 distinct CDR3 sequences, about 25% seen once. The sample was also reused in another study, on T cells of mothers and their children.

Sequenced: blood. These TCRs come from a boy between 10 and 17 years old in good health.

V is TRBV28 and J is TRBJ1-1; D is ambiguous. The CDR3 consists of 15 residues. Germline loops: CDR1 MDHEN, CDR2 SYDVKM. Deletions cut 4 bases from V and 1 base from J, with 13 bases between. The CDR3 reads CASSSRLIGNTEAFF. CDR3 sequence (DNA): TGTGCCAGCAGTTCCCGGTTGATAGGGAACACTGAAGCTTTCTTT.

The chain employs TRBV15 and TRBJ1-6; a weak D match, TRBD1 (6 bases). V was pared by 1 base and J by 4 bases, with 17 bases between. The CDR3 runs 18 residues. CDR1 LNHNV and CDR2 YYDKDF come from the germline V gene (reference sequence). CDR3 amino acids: CATSRGDTFSSYNSPLHF. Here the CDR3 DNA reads TGTGCCACCAGCAGAGGGGACACCTTCTCCTCGTATAATTCACCCCTCCACTTT.

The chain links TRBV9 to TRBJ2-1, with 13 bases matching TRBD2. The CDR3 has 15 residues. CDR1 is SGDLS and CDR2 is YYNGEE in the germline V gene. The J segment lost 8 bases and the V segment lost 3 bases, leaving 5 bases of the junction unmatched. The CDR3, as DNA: TGTGCCAGCAGCGACGGACTAGCGGGGGAGGATGAGCAGTTCTTC. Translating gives CASSDGLAGEDEQFF.

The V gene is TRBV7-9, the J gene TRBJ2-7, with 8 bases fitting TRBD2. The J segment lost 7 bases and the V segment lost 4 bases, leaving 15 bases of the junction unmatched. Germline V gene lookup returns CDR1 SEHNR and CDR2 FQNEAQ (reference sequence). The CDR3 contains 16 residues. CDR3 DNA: TGTGCCAGCAGCTCTAAAGGGTCAGCGGGAGTAGGTGAGCAGTACTTC. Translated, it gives CASSSKGSAGVGEQYF.

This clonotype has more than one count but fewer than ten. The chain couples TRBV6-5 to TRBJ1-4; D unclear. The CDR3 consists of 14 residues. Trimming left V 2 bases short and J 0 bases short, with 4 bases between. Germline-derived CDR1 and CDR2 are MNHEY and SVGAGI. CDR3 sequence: CASSYTATNEKLFF. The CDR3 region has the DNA TGTGCCAGCAGTTACACTGCAACTAATGAAAAACTGTTTTTT.

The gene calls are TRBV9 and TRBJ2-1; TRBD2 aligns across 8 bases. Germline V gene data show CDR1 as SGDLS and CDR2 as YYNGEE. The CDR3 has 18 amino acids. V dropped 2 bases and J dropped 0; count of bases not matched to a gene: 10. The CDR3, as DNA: TGTGCCAGCAGCGTCGGGGGGGAGCCAACAAGCTCCTACAATGAGCAGTTCTTC. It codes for CASSVGGEPTSSYNEQFF.

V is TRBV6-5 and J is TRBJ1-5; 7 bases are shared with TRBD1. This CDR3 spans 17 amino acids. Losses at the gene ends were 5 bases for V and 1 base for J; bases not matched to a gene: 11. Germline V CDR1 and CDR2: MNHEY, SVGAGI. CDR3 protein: CASSHLAGGPSNQPQHF. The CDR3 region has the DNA TGTGCCAGCAGTCACCTGGCAGGGGGACCAAGCAATCAGCCCCAGCATTTT.

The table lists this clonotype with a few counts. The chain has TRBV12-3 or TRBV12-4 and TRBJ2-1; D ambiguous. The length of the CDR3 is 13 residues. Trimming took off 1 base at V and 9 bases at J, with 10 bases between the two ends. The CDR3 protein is CASSLDPLGEQFF. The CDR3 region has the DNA TGTGCCAGCAGTTTAGACCCTCTGGGTGAGCAGTTCTTC.

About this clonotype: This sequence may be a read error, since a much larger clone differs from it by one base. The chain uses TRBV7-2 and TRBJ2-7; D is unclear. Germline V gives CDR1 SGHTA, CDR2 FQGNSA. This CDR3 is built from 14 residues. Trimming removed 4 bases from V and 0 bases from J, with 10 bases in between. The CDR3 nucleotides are TGTGCCAGCAGCTCGACACAGAGCTCCTACGAGCAGTACTTC. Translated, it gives CASSSTQSSYEQYF.

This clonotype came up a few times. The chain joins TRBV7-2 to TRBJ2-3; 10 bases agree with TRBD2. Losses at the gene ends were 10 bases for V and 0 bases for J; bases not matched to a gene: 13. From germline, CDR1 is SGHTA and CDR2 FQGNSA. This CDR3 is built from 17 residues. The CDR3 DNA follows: TGTGCCAACAGGCAAACTAGCGGGATCACTAGCACAGATACGCAGTATTTT. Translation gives CANRQTSGITSTDTQYF.

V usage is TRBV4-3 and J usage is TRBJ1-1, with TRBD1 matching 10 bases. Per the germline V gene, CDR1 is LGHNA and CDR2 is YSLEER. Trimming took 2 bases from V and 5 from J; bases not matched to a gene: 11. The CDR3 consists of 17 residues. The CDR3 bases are TGCGCCAGCAGCCAATACTTGGGACAGGGGTTTGAGACTGAAGCTTTCTTT. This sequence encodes CASSQYLGQGFETEAFF.

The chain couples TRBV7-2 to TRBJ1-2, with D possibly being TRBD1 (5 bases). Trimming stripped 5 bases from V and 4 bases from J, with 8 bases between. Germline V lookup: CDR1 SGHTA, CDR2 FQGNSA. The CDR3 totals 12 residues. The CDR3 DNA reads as TGTGCCAGCAGCCCGGACATCTATGGCTACACCTTC. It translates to CASSPDIYGYTF.

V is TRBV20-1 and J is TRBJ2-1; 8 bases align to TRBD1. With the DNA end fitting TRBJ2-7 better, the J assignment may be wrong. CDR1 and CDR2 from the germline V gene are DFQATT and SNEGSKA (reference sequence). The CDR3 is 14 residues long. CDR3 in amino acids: CSARDPRGLDEQYF. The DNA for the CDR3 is TGCAGTGCTAGAGACCCCAGGGGGCTGGACGAGCAGTACTTC.

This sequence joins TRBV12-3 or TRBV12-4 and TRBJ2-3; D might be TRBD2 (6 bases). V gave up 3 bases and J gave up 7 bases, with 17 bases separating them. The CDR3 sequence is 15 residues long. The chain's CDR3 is CASSFGRPRENTQYF. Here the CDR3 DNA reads TGTGCCAGCAGTTTTGGCAGGCCTCGGGAGAATACGCAGTATTTT.

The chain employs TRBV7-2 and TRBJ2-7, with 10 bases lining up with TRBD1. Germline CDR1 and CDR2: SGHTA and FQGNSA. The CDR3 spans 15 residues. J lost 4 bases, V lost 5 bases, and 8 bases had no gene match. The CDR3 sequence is CASSPSGDRGYEQYF. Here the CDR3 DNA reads TGTGCCAGCAGCCCCAGCGGGGACAGGGGATACGAGCAGTACTTC.

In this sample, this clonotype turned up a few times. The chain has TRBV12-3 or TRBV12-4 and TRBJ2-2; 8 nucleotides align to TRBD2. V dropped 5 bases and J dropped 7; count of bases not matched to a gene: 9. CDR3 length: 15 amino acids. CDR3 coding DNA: TGTGCCAGCAGTCCTCATAGCGGGAAAGGCGGGGAGCTGTTTTTT. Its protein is CASSPHSGKGGELFF.

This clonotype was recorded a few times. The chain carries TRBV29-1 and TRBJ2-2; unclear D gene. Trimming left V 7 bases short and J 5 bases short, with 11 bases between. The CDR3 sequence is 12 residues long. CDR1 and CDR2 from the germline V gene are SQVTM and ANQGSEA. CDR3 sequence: CSAKMTTGELFF. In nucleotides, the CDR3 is TGCAGCGCTAAGATGACGACCGGGGAGCTGTTTTTT.

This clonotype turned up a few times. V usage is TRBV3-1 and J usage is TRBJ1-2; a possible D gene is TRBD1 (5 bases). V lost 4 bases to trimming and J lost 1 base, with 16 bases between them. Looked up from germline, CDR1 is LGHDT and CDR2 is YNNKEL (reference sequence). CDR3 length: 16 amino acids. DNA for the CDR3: TGTGCCAGCAGCCTTAATGGGGACCAGGATAACTATGGCTACACCTTC. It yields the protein CASSLNGDQDNYGYTF. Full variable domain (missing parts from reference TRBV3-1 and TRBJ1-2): DTAVSQTPKYLVTQMGNDKSIKCEQNLGHDTMYWYKQDSKKFLKIMFSYNNKELIINETVPNRFSPKSPDKAHLNLHINSLELGDSAVYFCASSLNGDQDNYGYTFGSGTRLTVV.

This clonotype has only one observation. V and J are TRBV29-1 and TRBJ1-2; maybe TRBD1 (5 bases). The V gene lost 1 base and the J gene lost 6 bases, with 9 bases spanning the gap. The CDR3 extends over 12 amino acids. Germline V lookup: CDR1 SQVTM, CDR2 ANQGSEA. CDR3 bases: TGCAGCGTTGAAGGGGGCGAAAATGGCTACACCTTC. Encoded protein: CSVEGGENGYTF.

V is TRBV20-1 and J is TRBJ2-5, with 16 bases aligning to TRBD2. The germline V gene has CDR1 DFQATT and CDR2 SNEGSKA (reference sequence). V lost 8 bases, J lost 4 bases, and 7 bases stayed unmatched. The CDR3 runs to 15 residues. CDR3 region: CSQTGLAGGLETQYF. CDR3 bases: TGCAGTCAAACGGGACTAGCGGGGGGGCTAGAGACCCAGTACTTC.

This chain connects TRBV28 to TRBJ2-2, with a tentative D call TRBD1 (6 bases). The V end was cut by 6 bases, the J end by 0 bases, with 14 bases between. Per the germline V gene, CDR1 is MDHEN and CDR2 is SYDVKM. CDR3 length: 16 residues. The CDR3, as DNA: TGTGCCAGCAGCCTCACCCGGACAGCGAACACCGGGGAGCTGTTTTTT. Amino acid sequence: CASSLTRTANTGELFF. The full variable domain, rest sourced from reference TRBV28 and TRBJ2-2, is DVKVTQSSRYLVKRTGEKVFLECVQDMDHENMFWYRQDPGLGLRLIYFSYDVKMKEKGDIPEGYSVSREKKERFSLILESASTNQTSMYLCASSLTRTANTGELFFGEGSRLTVL.

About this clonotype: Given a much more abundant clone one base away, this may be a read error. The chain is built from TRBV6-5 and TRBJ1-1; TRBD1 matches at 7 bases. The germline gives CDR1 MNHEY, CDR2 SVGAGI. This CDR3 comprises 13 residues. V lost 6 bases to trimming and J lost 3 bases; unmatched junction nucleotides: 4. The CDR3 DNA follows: TGTGCCAGCAGCCCTGGGACAGACACTGAAGCTTTCTTT. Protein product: CASSPGTDTEAFF.

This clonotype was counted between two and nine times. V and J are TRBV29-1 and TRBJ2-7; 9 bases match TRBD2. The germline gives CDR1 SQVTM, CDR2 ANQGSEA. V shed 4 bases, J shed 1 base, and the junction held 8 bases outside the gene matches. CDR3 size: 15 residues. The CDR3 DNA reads TGCAGCGTTGGCGGGAGGGGATACAGTTCCTACGAGCAGTACTTC. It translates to CSVGGRGYSSYEQYF.

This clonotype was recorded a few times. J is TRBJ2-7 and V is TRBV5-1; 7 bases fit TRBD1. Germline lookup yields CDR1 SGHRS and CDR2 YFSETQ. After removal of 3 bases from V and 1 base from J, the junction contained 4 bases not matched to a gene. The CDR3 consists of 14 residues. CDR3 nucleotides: TGCGCCAGCAGCTCGACGGGACAGTCCTACGAGCAGTACTTC. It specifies CASSSTGQSYEQYF.

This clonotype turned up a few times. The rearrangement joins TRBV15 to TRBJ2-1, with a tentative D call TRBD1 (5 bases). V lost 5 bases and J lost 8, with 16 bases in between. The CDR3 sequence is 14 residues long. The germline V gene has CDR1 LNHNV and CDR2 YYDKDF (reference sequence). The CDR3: CATSGQGPADEQFF. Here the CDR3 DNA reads TGTGCCACCAGCGGTCAGGGCCCGGCCGATGAGCAGTTCTTC. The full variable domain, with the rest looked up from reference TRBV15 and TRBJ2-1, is DAMVIQNPRYQVTQFGKPVTLSCSQTLNHNVMYWYQQKSSQAPKLLFHYYDKDFNNEADTPDNFQSRRPNTSFCFLDIRSPGLGDTAMYLCATSGQGPADEQFFGPGTRLTVL.

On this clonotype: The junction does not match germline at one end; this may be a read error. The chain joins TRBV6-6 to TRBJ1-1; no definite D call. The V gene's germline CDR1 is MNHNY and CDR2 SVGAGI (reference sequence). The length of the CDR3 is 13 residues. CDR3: CAGSYSKGTEAFF. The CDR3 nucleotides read TGTGCCGGCAGTTACTCGAAGGGCACTGAAGCTTTCTTT.

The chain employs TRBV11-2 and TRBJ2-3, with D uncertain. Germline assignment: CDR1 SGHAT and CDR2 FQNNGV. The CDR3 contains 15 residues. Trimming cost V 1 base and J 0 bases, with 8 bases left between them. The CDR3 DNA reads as TGTGCCAGCAGCTTAGTCCCAGCGAGCACAGATACGCAGTATTTT. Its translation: CASSLVPASTDTQYF.

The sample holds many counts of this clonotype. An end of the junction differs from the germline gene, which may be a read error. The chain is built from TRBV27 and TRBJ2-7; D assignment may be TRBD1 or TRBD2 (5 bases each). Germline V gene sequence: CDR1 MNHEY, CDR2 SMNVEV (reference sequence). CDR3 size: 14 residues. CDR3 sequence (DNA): TGTGCCAGCAGCTTATCAGGGAGCTCCTACGAGCAGTACTTC. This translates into CASSLSGSSYEQYF.

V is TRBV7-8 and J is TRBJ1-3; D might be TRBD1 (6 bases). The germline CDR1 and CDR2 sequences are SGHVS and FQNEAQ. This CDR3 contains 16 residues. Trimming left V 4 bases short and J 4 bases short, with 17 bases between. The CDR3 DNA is TGTGCCAGCAGCTCTACGGGGAGGGGGAAGGGAAACACCATATATTTT. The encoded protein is CASSSTGRGKGNTIYF.

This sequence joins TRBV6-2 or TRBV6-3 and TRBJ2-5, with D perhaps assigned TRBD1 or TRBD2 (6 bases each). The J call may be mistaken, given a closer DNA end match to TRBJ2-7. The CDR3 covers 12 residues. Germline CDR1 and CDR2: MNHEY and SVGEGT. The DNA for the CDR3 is TGTGCCAGCAGACAGGGACTTGGCGAGCAGTACTTC. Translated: CASRQGLGEQYF.

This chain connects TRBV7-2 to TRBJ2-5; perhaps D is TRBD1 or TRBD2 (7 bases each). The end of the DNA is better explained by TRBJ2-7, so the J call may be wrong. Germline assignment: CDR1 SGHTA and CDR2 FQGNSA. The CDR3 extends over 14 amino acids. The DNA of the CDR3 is TGTGCCAGCAGCTTGGCAGGGGGGGTCTCCGAGCAGTACTTC. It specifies CASSLAGGVSEQYF.